The 24 T cell receptor beta chains in this list originate from one sample, sequenced in a study of blood T cells in healthy people across ages. Combining a sample-barcoded 5' primer with a J-beta primer mix, a second PCR ran for 7 to 11 cycles. TCRdb reanalysed the 5' RACE reads using MiXCR and keeps one entry per CDR3 protein. The table shows around 870,000 distinct CDR3 sequences, with 25% to 35% occurring only once. Input material: blood. These receptors were taken from a woman over 75 in good health.

This clonotype has a handful of counts. This chain uses TRBV18 with TRBJ2-7, with a possible D match to TRBD2 (7 bases). Per the germline V gene, CDR1 is KGHSH and CDR2 is LQKENI. This CDR3 spans 12 amino acids. The V end lost 2 bases, the J end lost 10 bases, and 12 bases lay between the germline ends. As DNA, the CDR3 is TGTGCCAGCTCACCAAGGGGGGGGATTCAGTACTTC. The encoded protein is CASSPRGGIQYF.

This clonotype came up many times. The V call is TRBV5-1, the J call TRBJ2-1; the D gene could be TRBD1 or TRBD2 (5 bases each). V was shortened by 0 bases and J by 5 bases, with 12 bases between the two germline ends. The germline gives CDR1 SGHRS, CDR2 YFSETQ. The CDR3 length is 15 residues. CDR3 in amino acids: CASSLGDLKNNEQFF. CDR3 in DNA: TGCGCCAGCAGCTTGGGGGACCTCAAGAACAATGAGCAGTTCTTC.

The rearrangement uses TRBV4-2 and TRBJ2-3, with D maybe TRBD2 (5 bases). Trimming shortened V by 3 bases and J by 5 bases, and 12 bases separated the two germline ends. The CDR3 extends over 14 amino acids. Germline loops: CDR1 LGHNA, CDR2 YNFKEQ. The chain's CDR3 is CASSQYEGRDTQYF. In DNA form, the CDR3 reads TGTGCCAGCAGCCAGTACGAGGGTCGAGATACGCAGTATTTT.

Many counts were recorded for this clonotype. V usage is TRBV12-3 or TRBV12-4 and J usage is TRBJ1-1; TRBD1 is a possible D gene (5 bases). V was pared by 8 bases and J by 4 bases, with 17 bases between. The CDR3 has 14 amino acids. The CDR3: CASFWGRTGTEAFF. The DNA of the CDR3 is TGTGCCAGCTTTTGGGGGAGGACGGGCACTGAAGCTTTCTTT.

This clonotype was counted at least ten times. The chain joins TRBV18 to TRBJ2-1, with a weak D call TRBD1 (5 bases). The CDR3 covers 16 residues. With 1 base removed from V and 7 bases from J, the gap between germline ends came to 17 bases. CDR1 is KGHSH, CDR2 LQKENI, per germline. The CDR3 coding sequence is TGTGCCAGCTCACCACGGTTACAGGTGGATGGAAATGAGCAGTTCTTC. It specifies CASSPRLQVDGNEQFF.

This clonotype occurred a few times. The rearrangement uses TRBV11-2 and TRBJ2-5; D is perhaps TRBD1 (5 bases). The DNA end is a closer match to TRBJ2-7, so the J assignment may be wrong. From germline, CDR1 is SGHAT and CDR2 FQNNGV. CDR3 size: 13 residues. CDR3 in DNA: TGTGCCAGCAGCCCGCAGGGTATCAACGAGCAGTACTTC. Translated: CASSPQGINEQYF.

This clonotype was observed many times. This sequence joins TRBV11-3 and TRBJ2-7, with 10 bases lining up with TRBD1. V lost 5 bases, J lost 5 bases, and 12 bases stayed unmatched. Germline V gene lookup returns CDR1 SGHNT and CDR2 YENEEA. The CDR3 extends over 16 amino acids. Written as DNA, the CDR3 is TGTGCCAGCAGCCCACGAGAGGGACAGGGGAGGCACGAGCAGTACTTC. It codes for CASSPREGQGRHEQYF. The variable domain in full, completed from reference TRBV11-3 and TRBJ2-7, reads EAGVVQSPRYKIIEKKQPVAFWCNPISGHNTLYWYLQNLGQGPELLIRYENEEAVDDSQLPKDRFSAERLKGVDSTLKIQPAELGDSAVYLCASSPREGQGRHEQYFGPGTRLTVT.

This clonotype was seen ten or more times. This chain links TRBV15 with TRBJ2-5, with TRBD1 matching over 9 bases. There are 16 residues in the CDR3. Trimming at V came to 0 bases and at J to 6 bases, leaving 8 bases not matched to a gene. The germline CDR1 and CDR2 sequences are LNHNV and YYDKDF (reference sequence). In DNA form, the CDR3 reads TGTGCCACCAGCAGAGACCCGGGACAGGGAGTACAGACCCAGTACTTC. Translated: CATSRDPGQGVQTQYF. Full variable domain (outside the CDR3, taken from reference TRBV15 and TRBJ2-5): DAMVIQNPRYQVTQFGKPVTLSCSQTLNHNVMYWYQQKSSQAPKLLFHYYDKDFNNEADTPDNFQSRRPNTSFCFLDIRSPGLGDTAMYLCATSRDPGQGVQTQYFGPGTRLLVL.

This clonotype was seen a handful of times. A junction boundary mismatches the germline segment, possibly from a read error. This rearrangement joins TRBV12-3 or TRBV12-4 to TRBJ2-1; D possibly corresponds to TRBD2 (6 bases). CDR3 size: 15 residues. The CDR3 bases are TGTGCCAGCAGCCAAACTTGGACTACCTATAATGAGCAGTTCTTC. It codes for CASSQTWTTYNEQFF.

This clonotype turned up a few times. Just one base apart from a much larger clone, this may be a read error. This chain connects TRBV7-9 to TRBJ2-7, with 11 nucleotides matching TRBD1. The CDR3 length is 15 residues. Looked up from germline, CDR1 is SEHNR and CDR2 is FQNEAQ (reference sequence). CDR3 DNA sequence: TGTGCCTGCAGCTGGCCGGGACAGGGGGATCGCGAGCAGTACTTC. This gives the protein CACSWPGQGDREQYF.

This clonotype was seen just once. This sequence joins TRBV11-3 and TRBJ2-7, with TRBD1 identical over 7 bases. The CDR3 runs to 14 residues. Trimming at V came to 4 bases and at J to 7 bases, leaving 10 bases not matched to a gene. Per the germline V gene, CDR1 is SGHNT and CDR2 is YENEEA. This CDR3 is CASSSHRGQNEQYF. In DNA form, the CDR3 reads TGTGCCAGCAGCTCACATAGGGGGCAGAATGAGCAGTACTTC.

Ten or more counts support this clonotype. The chain is built from TRBV18 and TRBJ2-1; 12 bases are shared with TRBD2. J lost 8 bases, V lost 3 bases, and 5 bases had no gene match. Germline CDR1 and CDR2: KGHSH and LQKENI. This CDR3 is 15 amino acids long. CDR3 nucleotide sequence: TGTGCCAGCTCACCCCGGACTAGCGGGGCATATGAGCAGTTCTTC. Translation: CASSPRTSGAYEQFF. Full variable domain (remainder filled in from reference TRBV18 and TRBJ2-1): NAGVMQNPRHLVRRRGQEARLRCSPMKGHSHVYWYRQLPEEGLKFMVYLQKENIIDESGMPKERFSAEFPKEGPSILRIQQVVRGDSAAYFCASSPRTSGAYEQFFGPGTRLTVL.

A few counts support this clonotype. J is TRBJ1-6 and V is TRBV5-1; a possible D gene is TRBD1 (6 bases). CDR3 length: 15 amino acids. The germline V gene has CDR1 SGHRS and CDR2 YFSETQ. The V end lost 0 bases, the J end lost 8 bases, and 12 bases lay between the germline ends. DNA of the CDR3: TGCGCCAGCAGCTTGGCAGGGGAGTCTTATTCACCCCTCCACTTT. Translated: CASSLAGESYSPLHF.

The chain is built from TRBV18 and TRBJ2-1; D is perhaps TRBD1 or TRBD2 (5 bases each). The V gene lost 3 bases and the J gene lost 13 bases, with 16 bases spanning the gap. The germline gives CDR1 KGHSH, CDR2 LQKENI. CDR3 size: 13 residues. The CDR3 loop reads CASSPRGESRQFF. The CDR3 bases are TGTGCCAGCTCACCCCGAGGGGAGTCGCGTCAGTTCTTC.

This clonotype was observed a handful of times. The chain recombines TRBV18 with TRBJ2-7; 8 positions match TRBD1. CDR3 size: 15 residues. Germline V gene sequence: CDR1 KGHSH, CDR2 LQKENI. After removal of 3 bases from V and 5 bases from J, the junction contained 9 bases not matched to a gene. The CDR3 DNA sequence: TGTGCCAGCTCACCGGGACAGGTTGCCAGCCACGAGCAGTACTTC. It is translated as CASSPGQVASHEQYF. Variable domain in full (rest from reference TRBV18 and TRBJ2-7): NAGVMQNPRHLVRRRGQEARLRCSPMKGHSHVYWYRQLPEEGLKFMVYLQKENIIDESGMPKERFSAEFPKEGPSILRIQQVVRGDSAAYFCASSPGQVASHEQYFGPGTRLTVT.

In its sample, this clonotype was seen many times. This chain links TRBV29-1 with TRBJ1-1; the match to TRBD1 covers 7 bases. Losses at the gene ends were 3 bases for V and 0 bases for J; bases not matched to a gene: 1. Germline loops: CDR1 SQVTM, CDR2 ANQGSEA. The CDR3 runs 13 residues. The CDR3: CSVDDRVNTEAFF. The CDR3, as DNA: TGCAGCGTTGATGACAGGGTGAACACTGAAGCTTTCTTT.

This clonotype was picked up many times. This chain uses TRBV20-1 with TRBJ1-5; D ambiguous. Germline V gene lookup returns CDR1 DFQATT and CDR2 SNEGSKA (reference sequence). The V gene lost 6 bases and the J gene lost 4 bases, with 10 bases spanning the gap. The CDR3 covers 12 residues. This CDR3 is CSANPGNQPQHF. The CDR3 DNA reads as TGCAGTGCAAATCCGGGGAATCAGCCCCAGCATTTT.

This clonotype appeared many times. The rearrangement links TRBV20-1 to TRBJ2-7; the D gene is possibly TRBD1 (6 bases). V was trimmed by 0 bases and J by 1 base, leaving 13 bases between them. This CDR3 is 15 amino acids long. Germline V gives CDR1 DFQATT, CDR2 SNEGSKA (reference sequence). CDR3 residues: CSARDQGTRSYEQYF. CDR3 sequence (DNA): TGCAGTGCTAGAGATCAGGGGACAAGATCCTACGAGCAGTACTTC.

V usage is TRBV12-5 and J usage is TRBJ2-1, with 11 bases identical to TRBD2. There are 19 residues in the CDR3. With 0 bases clipped from V and 7 bases from J, the junction kept 14 bases outside the gene matches. Germline CDR1 reads LGHNT; CDR2 reads FRNRAP. The CDR3 sequence is CASGLVPSVSSGRRNEQFF. DNA of the CDR3: TGTGCTAGTGGTTTGGTACCTTCTGTGTCTAGCGGGAGGCGGAATGAGCAGTTCTTC. The variable domain in full, completed from reference TRBV12-5 and TRBJ2-1, reads DARVTQTPRHKVTEMGQEVTMRCQPILGHNTVFWYRQTMMQGLELLAYFRNRAPLDDSGMPKDRFSAEMPDATLATLKIQPSEPRDSAVYFCASGLVPSVSSGRRNEQFFGPGTRLTVL.

CDR3 protein: CASSRGQGLAGYTF. Here the CDR3 DNA reads TGTGCCAGCAGCCGTGGCCAGGGGTTGGCTGGCTACACCTTC. The chain carries TRBV6-5 and TRBJ1-2; tentatively, D is TRBD1 (6 bases). The CDR3 length is 14 residues. Looked up from germline, CDR1 is MNHEY and CDR2 is SVGAGI. V dropped 6 bases and J dropped 7 bases, with 18 bases sitting between them.

There are many counts of this clonotype. The chain employs TRBV7-2 and TRBJ2-1, with D perhaps TRBD1 or TRBD2 (6 bases each). Germline loops: CDR1 SGHTA, CDR2 FQGNSA. This CDR3 spans 16 amino acids. V was cut by 2 bases and J by 8 bases, with 19 bases left in between. In nucleotides, the CDR3 is TGTGCCAGCAGCTTATTGCCCACGACACGGGGGCATGAGCAGTTCTTC. This encodes CASSLLPTTRGHEQFF. The full variable domain, its missing parts supplied by reference TRBV7-2 and TRBJ2-1, is GAGVSQSPSNKVTEKGKDVELRCDPISGHTALYWYRQSLGQGLEFLIYFQGNSAPDKSGLPSDRFSAERTGGSVSTLTIQRTQQEDSAVYLCASSLLPTTRGHEQFFGPGTRLTVL.

This clonotype has a handful of counts. The rearrangement joins TRBV6-2 or TRBV6-3 to TRBJ2-1; 10 positions agree with TRBD1. The V gene's germline CDR1 is MNHEY and CDR2 SVGEGT. The CDR3 has 17 residues. The ends lost 3 bases at V and 0 bases at J; junction bases unmatched: 5. The CDR3 sequence: CASSYLRTGGSYNEQFF. The CDR3 DNA reads as TGTGCCAGCAGTTATCTTCGGACAGGGGGCTCCTACAATGAGCAGTTCTTC.

The chain couples TRBV18 to TRBJ1-5; D uncertain. Germline-derived CDR1 and CDR2 are KGHSH and LQKENI. This CDR3 contains 13 residues. The V gene lost 5 bases and the J gene lost 0 bases, with 5 bases spanning the gap. The CDR3 is CASSSSSNQPQHF. The CDR3 DNA reads as TGTGCCAGCTCAAGTTCTAGCAATCAGCCCCAGCATTTT.

This clonotype was seen more than once but under ten times. J is TRBJ2-1 and V is TRBV27; no definite D call. Germline V gene sequence: CDR1 MNHEY, CDR2 SMNVEV (reference sequence). V was trimmed by 2 bases and J by 0 bases, leaving 14 bases between them. This CDR3 comprises 17 residues. CDR3: CASSLDGRTYSYNEQFF. DNA of the CDR3: TGTGCCAGCAGTTTAGACGGCAGAACTTACTCCTACAATGAGCAGTTCTTC.